This TCR beta chain derives from a study of cytomegalovirus exposure and HLA in healthy donors. As for this clone: Its antigen is still unknown.

Points from the study as a whole: According to a later analysis, donors in an Asian-associated ancestry cluster reportedly had fewer N-insertions than the approximately 730-donor mean. Analyses of presence and absence presupposed an approximately uniform sequencing depth across donors.

It was with 60 Vbeta and 13 Jbeta primers that the PCR ran. The protocol was immunoSEQ multiplex PCR, while the TCRdb copy is restricted to in-frame clones and leaves out a portion. The sample consists of roughly 140,000 clones, around three quarters of them appearing once. Trimming at V came to 7 bases and at J to 1 base, leaving 4 bases not matched to a gene. The CDR3 spans 14 residues. Germline lookup yields CDR1 MNHNY and CDR2 SVGAGI (reference sequence). The chain links TRBV6-6 to TRBJ1-5, with 7 bases matching TRBD1. The sample was PBMCs. The receptor's source is a woman in her late teens or twenties in good health and CMV-seropositive. CDR3 region: CASIEGASNQPQHF. In DNA form, the CDR3 reads TGTGCCAGCATTGAGGGGGCGAGCAATCAGCCCCAGCATTTT.